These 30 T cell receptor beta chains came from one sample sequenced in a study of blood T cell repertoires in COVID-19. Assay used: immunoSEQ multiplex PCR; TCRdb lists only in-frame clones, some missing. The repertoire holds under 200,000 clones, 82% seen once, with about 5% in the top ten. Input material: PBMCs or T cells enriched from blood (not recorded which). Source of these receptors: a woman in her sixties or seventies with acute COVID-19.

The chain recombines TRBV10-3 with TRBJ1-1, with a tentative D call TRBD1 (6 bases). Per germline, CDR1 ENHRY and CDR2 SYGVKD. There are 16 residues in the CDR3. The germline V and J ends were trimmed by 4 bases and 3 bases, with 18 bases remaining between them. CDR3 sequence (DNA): TGTGCCATCAGTGGAGGCGGGGGGCGCGTCGACACTGAAGCTTTCTTT. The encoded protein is CAISGGGGRVDTEAFF.

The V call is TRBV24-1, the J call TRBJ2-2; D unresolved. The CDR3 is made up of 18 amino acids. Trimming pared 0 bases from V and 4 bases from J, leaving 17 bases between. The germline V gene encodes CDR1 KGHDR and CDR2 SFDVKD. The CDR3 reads CATSDLWSAGYRTGELFF. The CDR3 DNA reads TGTGCCACCAGTGATTTGTGGTCGGCAGGTTATCGCACCGGGGAGCTGTTTTTT.

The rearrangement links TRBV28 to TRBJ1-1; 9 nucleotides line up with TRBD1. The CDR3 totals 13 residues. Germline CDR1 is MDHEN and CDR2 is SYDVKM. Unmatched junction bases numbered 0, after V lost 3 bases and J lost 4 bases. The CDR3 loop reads CASSLTGGTEAFF. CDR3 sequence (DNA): TGTGCCAGCAGTTTGACAGGGGGCACTGAAGCTTTCTTT.

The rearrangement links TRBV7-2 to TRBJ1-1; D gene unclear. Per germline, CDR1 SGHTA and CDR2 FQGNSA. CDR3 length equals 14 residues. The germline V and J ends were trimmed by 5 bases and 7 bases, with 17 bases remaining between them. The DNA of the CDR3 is TGTGCCAGCAGCCATAGAGATAGGGAGATTGAAGCTTTCTTT. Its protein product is CASSHRDREIEAFF.

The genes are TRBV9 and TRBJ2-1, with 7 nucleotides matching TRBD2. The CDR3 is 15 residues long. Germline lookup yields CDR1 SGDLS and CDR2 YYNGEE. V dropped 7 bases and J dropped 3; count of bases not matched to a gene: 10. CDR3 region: CASPRGGRLYNEQFF. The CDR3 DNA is TGTGCCAGCCCCCGGGGCGGGAGACTCTACAATGAGCAGTTCTTC.

The CDR3 sequence: CASSLHGDGFTEAFF. The CDR3 DNA sequence: TGTGCCAGCAGCTTACACGGGGATGGGTTCACTGAAGCTTTCTTT. The gene calls are TRBV7-9 and TRBJ1-1, with D uncertain. The CDR3 has 15 amino acids. In germline, CDR1 is SEHNR, CDR2 FQNEAQ (reference sequence). V was cut by 2 bases and J by 4 bases, with 14 bases left in between.

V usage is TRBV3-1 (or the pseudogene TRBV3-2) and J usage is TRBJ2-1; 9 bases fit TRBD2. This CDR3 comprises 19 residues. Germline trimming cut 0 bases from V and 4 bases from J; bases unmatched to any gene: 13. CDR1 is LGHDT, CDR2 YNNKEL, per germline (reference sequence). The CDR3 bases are TGTGCCAGCAGCCAAGACAAAGTGAAAGCGGGAGGTCCTTACAATGAGCAGTTCTTC. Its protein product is CASSQDKVKAGGPYNEQFF.

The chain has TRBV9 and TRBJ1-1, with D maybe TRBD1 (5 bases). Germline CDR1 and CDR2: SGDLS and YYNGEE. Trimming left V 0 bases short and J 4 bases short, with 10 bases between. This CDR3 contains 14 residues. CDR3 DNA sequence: TGTGCCAGCAGCGTAGTTTTGGGGGGCACTGAAGCTTTCTTT. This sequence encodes CASSVVLGGTEAFF.

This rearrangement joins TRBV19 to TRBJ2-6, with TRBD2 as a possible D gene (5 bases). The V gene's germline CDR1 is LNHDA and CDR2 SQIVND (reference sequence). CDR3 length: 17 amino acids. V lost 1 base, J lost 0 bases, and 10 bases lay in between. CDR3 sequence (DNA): TGTGCCAGTAGTATAGGAACGGGAATCTCTGGGGCCAACGTCCTGACTTTC. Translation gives CASSIGTGISGANVLTF.

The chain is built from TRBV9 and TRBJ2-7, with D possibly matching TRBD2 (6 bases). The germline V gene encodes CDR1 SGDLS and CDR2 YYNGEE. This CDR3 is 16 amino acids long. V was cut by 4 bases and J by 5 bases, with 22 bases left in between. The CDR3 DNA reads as TGTGCCAGCAGCACCCGAGGTTGGGAGGCCTTGGACGAGCAGTACTTC. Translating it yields CASSTRGWEALDEQYF.

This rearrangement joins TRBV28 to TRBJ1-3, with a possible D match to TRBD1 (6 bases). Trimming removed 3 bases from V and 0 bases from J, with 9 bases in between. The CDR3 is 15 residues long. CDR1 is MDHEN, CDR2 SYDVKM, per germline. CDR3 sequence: CASSLTGSSGNTIYF. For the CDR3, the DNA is TGTGCCAGCAGTTTGACAGGAAGCTCTGGAAACACCATATATTTT. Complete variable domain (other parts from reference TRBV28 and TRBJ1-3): DVKVTQSSRYLVKRTGEKVFLECVQDMDHENMFWYRQDPGLGLRLIYFSYDVKMKEKGDIPEGYSVSREKKERFSLILESASTNQTSMYLCASSLTGSSGNTIYFGEGSWLTVV.

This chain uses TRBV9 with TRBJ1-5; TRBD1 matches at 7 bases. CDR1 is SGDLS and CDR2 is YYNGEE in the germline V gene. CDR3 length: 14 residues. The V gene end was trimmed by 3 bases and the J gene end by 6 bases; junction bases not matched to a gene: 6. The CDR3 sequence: CASSGGDRAQPQHF. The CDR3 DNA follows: TGTGCCAGCAGCGGAGGAGACAGGGCTCAGCCCCAGCATTTT.

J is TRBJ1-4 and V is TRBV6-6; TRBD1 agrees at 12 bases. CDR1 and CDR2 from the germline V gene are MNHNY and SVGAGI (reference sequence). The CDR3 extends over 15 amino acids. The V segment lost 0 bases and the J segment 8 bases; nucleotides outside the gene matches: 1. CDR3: CASSYSGTGGEKLFF. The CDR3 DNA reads TGTGCCAGCAGTTACTCCGGGACAGGGGGCGAAAAACTGTTTTTT.

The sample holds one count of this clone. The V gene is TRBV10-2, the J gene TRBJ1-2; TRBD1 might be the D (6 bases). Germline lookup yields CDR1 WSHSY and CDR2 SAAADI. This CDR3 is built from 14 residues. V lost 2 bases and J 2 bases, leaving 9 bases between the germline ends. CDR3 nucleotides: TGCGCCAGCAGTGAGGGGGGACACAACTATGGCTACACCTTC. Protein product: CASSEGGHNYGYTF.

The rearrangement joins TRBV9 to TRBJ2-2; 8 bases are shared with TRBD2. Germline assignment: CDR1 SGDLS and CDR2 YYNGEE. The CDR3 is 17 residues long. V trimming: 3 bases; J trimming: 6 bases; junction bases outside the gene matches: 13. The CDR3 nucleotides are TGTGCCAGCAGCGCCACGACTAGCGCTAGGGGGGCCGGGGAGCTGTTTTTT. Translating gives CASSATTSARGAGELFF.

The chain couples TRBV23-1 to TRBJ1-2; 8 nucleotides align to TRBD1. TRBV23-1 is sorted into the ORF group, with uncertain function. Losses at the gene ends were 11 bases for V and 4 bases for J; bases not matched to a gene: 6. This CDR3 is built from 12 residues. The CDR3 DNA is TGCGCCTATTTGGGACAGGTCTATGGCTACACCTTC. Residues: CAYLGQVYGYTF.

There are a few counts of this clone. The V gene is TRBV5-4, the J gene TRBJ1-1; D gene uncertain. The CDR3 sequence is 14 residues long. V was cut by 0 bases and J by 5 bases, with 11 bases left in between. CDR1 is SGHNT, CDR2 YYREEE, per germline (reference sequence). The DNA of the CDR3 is TGTGCCAGCAGCTTGGCCCAGGTGATGACTGAAGCTTTCTTT. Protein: CASSLAQVMTEAFF.

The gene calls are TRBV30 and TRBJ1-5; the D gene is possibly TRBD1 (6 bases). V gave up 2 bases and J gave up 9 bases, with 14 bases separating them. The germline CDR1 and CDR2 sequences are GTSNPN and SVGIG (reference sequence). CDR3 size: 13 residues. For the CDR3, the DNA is TGTGCCTGGAGTTTCAGGGGCCCGGGGCCCCAGCATTTT. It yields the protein CAWSFRGPGPQHF.

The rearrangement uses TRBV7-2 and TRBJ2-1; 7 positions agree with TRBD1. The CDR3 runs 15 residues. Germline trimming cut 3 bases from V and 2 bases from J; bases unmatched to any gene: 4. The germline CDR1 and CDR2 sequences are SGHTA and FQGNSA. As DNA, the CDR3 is TGTGCCAGCAGCTTTAAGGGGGCTACCTACAATGAGCAGTTCTTC. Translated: CASSFKGATYNEQFF.

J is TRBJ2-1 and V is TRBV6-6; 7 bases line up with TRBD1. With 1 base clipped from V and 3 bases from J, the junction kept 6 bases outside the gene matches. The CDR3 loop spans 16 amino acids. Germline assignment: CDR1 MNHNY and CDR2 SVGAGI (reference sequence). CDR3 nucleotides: TGTGCCAGCAGTTACTTTACAGGGGCACACTACAATGAGCAGTTCTTC. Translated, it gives CASSYFTGAHYNEQFF.

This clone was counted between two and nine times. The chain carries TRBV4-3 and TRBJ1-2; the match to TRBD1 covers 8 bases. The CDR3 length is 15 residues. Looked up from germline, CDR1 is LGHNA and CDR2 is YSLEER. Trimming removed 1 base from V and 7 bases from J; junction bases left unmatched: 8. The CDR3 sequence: CASSQAGQGFSGYTF. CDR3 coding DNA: TGCGCCAGCAGCCAAGCTGGACAGGGTTTTTCTGGCTACACCTTC.

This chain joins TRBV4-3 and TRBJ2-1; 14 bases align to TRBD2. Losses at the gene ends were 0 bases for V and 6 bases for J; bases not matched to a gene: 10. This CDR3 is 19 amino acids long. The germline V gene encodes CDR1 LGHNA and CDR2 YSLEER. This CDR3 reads CASSQDLRTSGGNINEQFF. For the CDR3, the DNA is TGCGCCAGCAGCCAAGATCTGAGGACTAGCGGGGGGAATATCAATGAGCAGTTCTTC.

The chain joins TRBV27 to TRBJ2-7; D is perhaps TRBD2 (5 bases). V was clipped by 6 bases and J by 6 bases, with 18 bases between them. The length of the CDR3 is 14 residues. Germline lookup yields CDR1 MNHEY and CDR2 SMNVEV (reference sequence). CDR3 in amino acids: CASSSGRGYGEQYF. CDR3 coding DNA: TGTGCCAGCAGCTCTGGGAGAGGGTATGGCGAGCAGTACTTC.

In DNA, the CDR3 is TGTGCCAGCAGCCATTGGGGCGCAGCGCTTAATGAAAAACTGTTTTTT. Encoded protein: CASSHWGAALNEKLFF. V is TRBV14 and J is TRBJ1-4; tentative D call: TRBD1 (5 bases). Germline V CDR1 and CDR2: SGHDN, FVKESK. Trimming removed 3 bases from V and 4 bases from J, with 15 bases in between. This CDR3 comprises 16 residues.

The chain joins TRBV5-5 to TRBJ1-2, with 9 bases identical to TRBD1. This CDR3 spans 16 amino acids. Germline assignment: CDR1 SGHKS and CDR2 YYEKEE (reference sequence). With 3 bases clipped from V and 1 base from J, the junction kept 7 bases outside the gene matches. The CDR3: CASSWTGTGNNYGYTF. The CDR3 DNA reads TGTGCCAGCAGCTGGACCGGGACAGGGAATAACTATGGCTACACCTTC. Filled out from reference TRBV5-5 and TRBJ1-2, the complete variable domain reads DAGVTQSPTHLIKTRGQQVTLRCSPISGHKSVSWYQQVLGQGPQFIFQYYEKEERGRGNFPDRFSARQFPNYSSELNVNALLLGDSALYLCASSWTGTGNNYGYTFGSGTRLTVV.

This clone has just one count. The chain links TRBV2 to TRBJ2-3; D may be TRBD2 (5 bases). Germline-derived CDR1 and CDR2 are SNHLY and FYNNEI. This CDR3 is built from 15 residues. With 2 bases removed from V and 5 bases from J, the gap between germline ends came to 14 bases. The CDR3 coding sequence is TGTGCCAGCAGTGAATTGGACTCCTGGGTAGATACGCAGTATTTT. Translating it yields CASSELDSWVDTQYF. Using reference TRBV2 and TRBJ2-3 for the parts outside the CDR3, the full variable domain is EPEVTQTPSHQVTQMGQEVILRCVPISNHLYFYWYRQILGQKVEFLVSFYNNEISEKSEIFDDQFSVERPDGSNFTLKIRSTKLEDSAMYFCASSELDSWVDTQYFGPGTRLTVL.

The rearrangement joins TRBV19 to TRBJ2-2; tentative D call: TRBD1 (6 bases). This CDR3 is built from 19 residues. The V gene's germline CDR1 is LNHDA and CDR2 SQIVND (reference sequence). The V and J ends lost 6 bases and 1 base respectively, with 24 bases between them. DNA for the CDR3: TGTGCCAGTAGAACCGGCGTGGGGGCCTGGGATATGAACACCGGGGAGCTGTTTTTT. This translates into CASRTGVGAWDMNTGELFF.

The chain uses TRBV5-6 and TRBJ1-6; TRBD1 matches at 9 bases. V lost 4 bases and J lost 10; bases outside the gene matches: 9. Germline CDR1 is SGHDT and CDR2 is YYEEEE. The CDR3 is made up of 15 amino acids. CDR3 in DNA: TGTGCCAGCAGCATCGAACAGGGGGCGAGATCACCCCTCCACTTT. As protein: CASSIEQGARSPLHF.

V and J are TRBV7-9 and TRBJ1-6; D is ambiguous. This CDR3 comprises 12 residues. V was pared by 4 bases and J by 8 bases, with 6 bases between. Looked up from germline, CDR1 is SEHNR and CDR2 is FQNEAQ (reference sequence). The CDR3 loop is CASSSPYSPLHF. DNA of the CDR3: TGTGCCAGCAGCTCCCCGTATTCACCCCTCCACTTT.

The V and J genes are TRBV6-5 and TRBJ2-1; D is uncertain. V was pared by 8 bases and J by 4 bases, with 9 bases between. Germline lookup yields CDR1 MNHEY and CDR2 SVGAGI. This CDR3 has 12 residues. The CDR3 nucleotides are TGTGCCAGCCGACTTCTGTACAATGAGCAGTTCTTC. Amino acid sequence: CASRLLYNEQFF.